A single sample gave rise to the 12 T cell receptor beta chains below, sequenced in a study of cytomegalovirus exposure and HLA in healthy donors. The PCR made use of 60 Vbeta and 13 Jbeta primers. The assay was immunoSEQ multiplex PCR, and TCRdb's table has in-frame clones only and misses some. Of some 90,000 clones listed, about 81% are singletons. The sequencing sample was made of PBMCs. The source is a man aged 35 to 55 in good health and CMV-seronegative.

The chain combines TRBV11-2 with TRBJ2-2, with 10 bases matching TRBD2. Germline V CDR1 and CDR2: SGHAT, FQNNGV. CDR3 length: 16 amino acids. After removal of 1 base from V and 1 base from J, the junction contained 0 bases not matched to a gene. The CDR3 reads CASSLGLAGNTGELFF. In DNA, the CDR3 is TGTGCCAGCAGCTTAGGACTAGCGGGGAACACCGGGGAGCTGTTTTTT.

CDR3: CASSVTGARQPQHF. The CDR3 DNA sequence: TGTGCCAGCAGTGTGACAGGGGCTCGGCAGCCCCAGCATTTT. V and J are TRBV25-1 and TRBJ1-5; TRBD1 matches 8 bases. Trimming cost V 4 bases and J 7 bases; bases outside gene matches: 6. Looked up from germline, CDR1 is MGHDK and CDR2 is SYGVNS. This CDR3 has 14 residues.

CDR3 nucleotides: TGTGCCAGCAGCAAAGGAAGCACCGACACCGGGGAGCTGTTTTTT. This codes for CASSKGSTDTGELFF. This chain joins TRBV21-1 and TRBJ2-2; the table gives TRBD2 as D, unverified against the DNA. TRBV21-1 is a documented pseudogene. This CDR3 region has 15 residues.

This rearrangement joins TRBV6-1 to TRBJ1-3, with TRBD1 as a possible D gene (6 bases). Germline loops: CDR1 MNHNS, CDR2 SASEGT. CDR3 size: 13 residues. V dropped 6 bases and J dropped 3 bases, with 9 bases sitting between them. DNA for the CDR3: TGTGCCAGCAGCCGGGACATTGGAAACACCATATATTTT. Its translation: CASSRDIGNTIYF.

This clone was counted once. This chain links TRBV7-2 with TRBJ1-2; D gene uncertain. V lost 10 bases and J lost 3, with 12 bases in between. The CDR3 consists of 12 residues. The germline V gene has CDR1 SGHTA and CDR2 FQGNSA. The CDR3 nucleotides are TGTGCCATACCCCAGGTCTACTATGGCTACACCTTC. Its translation is CAIPQVYYGYTF.

This clone was found once. This sequence joins TRBV19 and TRBJ1-5; 7 positions agree with TRBD1. The junction had 11 bases not matched to a gene; V was cut back by 6 bases and J by 6 bases. The germline gives CDR1 LNHDA, CDR2 SQIVND (reference sequence). This CDR3 contains 15 residues. CDR3 residues: CASRTAGGSTQPQHF. The CDR3, as DNA: TGTGCCAGTAGGACCGCAGGGGGTTCGACTCAGCCCCAGCATTTT.

V gene TRBV5-6 combines with J gene TRBJ1-1, with 7 bases lining up with TRBD1. The junction had 4 bases not matched to a gene; V was cut back by 5 bases and J by 3 bases. The CDR3 loop spans 13 amino acids. Germline CDR1 reads SGHDT; CDR2 reads YYEEEE. The CDR3 nucleotides are TGTGCCAGCAGGTTTGACAGGGACACTGAAGCTTTCTTT. This codes for CASRFDRDTEAFF.

This rearrangement joins TRBV27 to TRBJ1-2; no clear D gene. Trimming stripped 6 bases from V and 3 bases from J, with 8 bases between. Germline CDR1 is MNHEY and CDR2 is SMNVEV (reference sequence). The CDR3 has 12 amino acids. CDR3 nucleotides: TGTGCCAGCAGGGAGGGTGACTATGGCTACACCTTC. Translation gives CASREGDYGYTF.

The chain joins TRBV7-8 to TRBJ1-6; TRBD1 aligns across 8 bases. CDR1 is SGHVS, CDR2 FQNEAQ, per germline. The CDR3 is 17 amino acids. The V gene end was trimmed by 3 bases and the J gene end by 5 bases; junction bases not matched to a gene: 9. For the CDR3, the DNA is TGTGCCAGCAGCTTCTCCCTCTTGACAGGGGATAATTCACCCCTCCACTTT. Residues: CASSFSLLTGDNSPLHF.

As concerns this clone: One end of the junction fails to match germline, which may point to a read error. The CDR3 sequence: CSSNLGQNYGYTF. In DNA form, the CDR3 reads TGTTCCAGCAACCTCGGACAGAACTATGGCTACACCTTC. V gene TRBV7-9 combines with J gene TRBJ1-2, with D possibly matching TRBD1 (6 bases). The CDR3 sequence is 13 residues long. Germline lookup yields CDR1 SEHNR and CDR2 FQNEAQ (reference sequence).

The sample holds a few counts of this clone. This sequence joins TRBV28 and TRBJ1-5, with TRBD1 matching over 7 bases. J gave up 1 base and V 5 bases, and 5 bases lay outside the gene matches. This CDR3 comprises 15 residues. The V gene's germline CDR1 is MDHEN and CDR2 SYDVKM. CDR3 sequence (DNA): TGTGCCAGCAGTCGCCCGGGACAGAGCAATCAGCCCCAGCATTTT. It yields the protein CASSRPGQSNQPQHF. The full variable domain, its missing parts supplied by reference TRBV28 and TRBJ1-5, is DVKVTQSSRYLVKRTGEKVFLECVQDMDHENMFWYRQDPGLGLRLIYFSYDVKMKEKGDIPEGYSVSREKKERFSLILESASTNQTSMYLCASSRPGQSNQPQHFGDGTRLSIL.

The gene calls are TRBV2 and TRBJ1-2, with 7 bases identical to TRBD1. The germline gives CDR1 SNHLY, CDR2 FYNNEI. Trimming took 2 bases from V and 4 from J; bases not matched to a gene: 4. This CDR3 has 14 amino acids. CDR3: CASSETGAIYGYTF. CDR3 in DNA: TGTGCCAGCAGTGAAACAGGGGCGATCTATGGCTACACCTTC.